Sequencing of this T cell receptor (beta chain) was carried out in a study of STAT5B mutations in CD4+ large granular lymphocyte leukemia (dated 2022 in TCRdb). A note on the overall study: Among healthy controls, the CDR3 'QG' motif was associated with a particular HLA allele. TCRbeta repertoires of CD4+ T-cell large granular lymphocyte leukemia patients were compared with those of healthy blood donors. Flow cytometry on FACSCanto II or FACSVerse confirmed that purified fractions exceeded 95% purity among lymphocytes. What the research found in general, with its limitations: Data were not HLA-matched; higher clonality in CD4+ versus CD8+ T-LGLL could reflect the relatively small sample size. Each patient's main leukemic clonotypes were private, but roughly a quarter of these clonotypes showed up at low frequency in the non-leukemic repertoires of other patients. Compared with healthy CD4+ repertoires, CD4-sorted patient repertoires appeared more clonal, and this difference remained even after the putative leukemic clones were removed. Enrichment of TRBV06-family usage was observed among the top patient clones (8/27) relative to healthy controls (2/35).

Trimming at the junction amounts to 2 bases on V and 6 bases on J, and the germline ends lie 4 bases apart. As encoded in the germline V gene (reference sequence), CDR1 is GTSNPN while CDR2 is SVGIG. Including the terminal cysteine and phenylalanine, the CDR3 comprises 11 residues. Only the CDR3 region is kept as DNA, spanning 33 bases read in frame from base 1. The immunoSEQ assay at survey resolution was used to sequence TCRbeta rearrangements from genomic DNA. As for the original processing: In the TCR sequencing data, the smallest productive clonotype frequency that could be detected was 2.59 x 10-5. Only productive TCRbeta rearrangements, defined as complete and in-frame sequences, were included in the analyses. The clonality of each sample was calculated as Simpson clonality in the immunoSEQ Analyzer version 3.0. Clones were grouped by frequency into very rare, small, medium, large (1-20%) or hyperexpanded (>20%) categories. OLGA 1.2.3 estimated generation probabilities, VDJtools produced V-gene circos plots, VDJdb was queried for specificities, and GLIPH identified CDR3 motifs. Not all clones reach the TCRdb copy of this immuneACCESS table, which keeps in-frame sequences only. Checked studies attribute under half of the gap to unresolved V genes and leave the rest unexplained. That table gives V, J and clone size, and the DNA gave D and trimming. Present in this sample are almost 20,000 clones, roughly 83% of which were seen just once. The top ten hold approximately 13% of the sample.

The healthy control group was made up of around 37 blood donors, and the Finnish Red Cross blood service supplied their buffy coats. All TCR-sequenced material derived from peripheral blood: patient blood samples and healthy donor buffy coats. Peripheral blood mononuclear cells were isolated by Ficoll-Hypaque gradient centrifugation. CD4+ cells were purified magnetically from the buffy coats of healthy controls. Genomic DNA was extracted using the Gentra Puregene Cell and Tissue kit, and a Qubit 2.0 fluorometer was used to quantify it. With regard to this clone: Which antigen it targets is not known. The record has no base qualities; no much larger clone is one base away.

The chain is made from TRBV30 and TRBJ2-2; the D gene identity is not certain. Sequencing was performed on CD4+ T cells from blood buffy coats. The source is a human donor in good health. The bases are TGTGCCTGGAGTTCAGCCGGGGAGCTGTTTTTT. Translation gives CAWSSAGELFF.